The rows below give T cell receptor beta chains drawn from one sample of a study of CD8 T cells in ankylosing spondylitis. TCRdb recomputed calls from the 5' RACE reads with MiXCR, one row per CDR3 protein. The repertoire holds under 250,000 distinct CDR3 sequences, with roughly 25% as singletons. The sequenced sample was blood, either unsorted or a sorted T cell fraction (not recorded which). All receptors derive from a male donor with ankylosing spondylitis or in good health (not recorded which). Both conserved end residues are part of each CDR3.

v_call,cdr3_aa
TRBV11-1,CASSTRGGYEQYF
TRBV27,CASLPTSGKGDEQFF
TRBV7-2,CASSLRRDTQYF
TRBV7-2,CASNQGGAETQYF
TRBV11-2,CASSLVAGGDEQFF
TRBV10-3,CATNSREELFF
TRBV11-3,CASSLSAGGLTGELFF
TRBV7-9,CASSFDIGVYGYTF
TRBV10-2,CASATGTSDKNIQYF
TRBV10-3,CAIKDRGTSDYGYTF
TRBV21-1,CASRGVGANVLTF
TRBV20-1,CSARVGVGQPQHF
TRBV15,CATSTITGRETQYF
TRBV6-1,CASRAGSDIHEQFF
TRBV5-1,CASSLGQRTNTEAFF
TRBV20-1,CSANTPLGWDNEQFF
TRBV12-3/TRBV12-4,CASSSRGGSETQYF
TRBV14,CASRPTLAEFNNEQFF
TRBV12-3/TRBV12-4,CASRPGTSASYEQYF
TRBV7-9,CASSLLSTEAFF
TRBV20-1,CSARRQGREMGSMRPQHF
TRBV20-1,CSARGGQEAYGYTF
TRBV5-1,CASSLTASTDTEAFF
TRBV11-3,CASSRDGNTGELFF
TRBV5-1,CASSLLSSYEQYF
TRBV20-1,CSARVAGKGTYEQYF
TRBV6-5,CASSYGTSGRSYEQYF
TRBV5-1,CASSLDGLARQETQYF
TRBV15,CATSRSGSPYNEQFF
TRBV20-1,CSASMGQGSDTQYF
TRBV20-1,CSARDMRESKPQHF
TRBV11-2,CASSPSWGGRNSYEQYF
TRBV6-4,CASSGRRGTEAFF
TRBV5-6,CASSLTTAYNEQFF
TRBV3-1,CASSLRRDRGETQYF
TRBV12-3/TRBV12-4,CASSPRTSGRPGELFF
TRBV19,CASSLHRGQETQYF
TRBV4-1,CASTLTFRDREIYGYTF
TRBV12-3/TRBV12-4,CASRGTLPYNEQFF
TRBV12-3/TRBV12-4,CASSRTLWGETQYF
TRBV7-9,CASSLQTLNTEAFF
TRBV10-1,CASSEQGISYNEQFF
TRBV12-3/TRBV12-4,CASSSTTVGDGYTF
TRBV12-3/TRBV12-4,CASSARGTQYF
TRBV7-9,CASSLVSGRVNEQFF